This T cell receptor (beta chain) originates from a study of blood T cell repertoires in COVID-19. Study summary: The study drew acute and convalescent COVID-19 samples from the United States, Italy and Spain. From T cells, B-cell-depleted T cells, or PBMCs came the material, which was cDNA or gDNA.

This clone has just one count. Seattle participants joined during active infection and were tracked over time. CDR1 and CDR2 (germline): LNHDA, SQIVND (reference sequence). The ends were cut back, 4 bases at V and 7 bases at J, with 22 bases in the middle. This CDR3 region has 16 residues. Under the authors' procedure: Estimation of nucleated cell counts relied on the amplification of reference gene primers. Sequenced by immunoSEQ multiplex PCR; TCRdb stores in-frame clones only, minus some. The V and J calls and clone size are taken from that table; D and trimming were inferred from the DNA. The sample holds about 160,000 clones; about 86% are singletons and the top ten take around a tenth.

This rearrangement joins TRBV19 to TRBJ1-2; D is perhaps TRBD1 (5 bases). Sample: peripheral blood. The sequence was obtained from a woman aged 70-85 years with COVID-19, enrolled during active disease. The CDR3 DNA follows: TGTGCCAGTAGTAATTCCCTCGTAGGGGTTCGCTCTGGCTACACCTTC. Protein: CASSNSLVGVRSGYTF.